These 16 T cell receptor beta chains originate from one sample sequenced in a study of breast tumors, draining lymph nodes, adjacent tissues. The lymph nodes were axillary draining lymph nodes from breast cancer patients. TCRdb independently ran MiXCR on the multiplex PCR reads; one entry per CDR3 protein. The sample comprises about 110,000 distinct CDR3 sequences, 30% of which are singletons, and approximately 5% rests with the top ten. Sequenced sample: axillary lymph node tissue. The receptors come from a female donor with breast cancer. Some clones in this sample may be carry-over from other donors' samples.

In this sample, this clonotype turned up many times. This chain links TRBV27 with TRBJ2-7, with a possible D match to TRBD2 (6 bases). Per the germline V gene, CDR1 is MNHEY and CDR2 is SMNVEV (reference sequence). V was shortened by 3 bases and J by 1 base, with 10 bases between the two germline ends. The CDR3 runs to 14 residues. The CDR3 region is CASSFRRESYEQYF. The CDR3 nucleotides are TGTGCCAGCAGTTTTCGCCGGGAGTCCTACGAGCAGTACTTC.

Details on this clonotype: A much larger clone lies a single base off, so this may be a read error. The rearrangement links TRBV6-1 to TRBJ2-1; D possibly uses TRBD1 or TRBD2 (5 bases each). In germline, CDR1 is MNHNS, CDR2 SASEGT. The CDR3 spans 12 residues. Here the CDR3 reads CASTRTRDQQLF. CDR3 DNA sequence: TGTGCCAGCACCAGAACCCGGGACCAGCAGCTCTTC.

This chain connects TRBV20-1 to TRBJ2-3, with a weak D call TRBD1 (5 bases). V shed 6 bases and J shed 1 base, with 11 bases lying between them. The CDR3 is 13 residues long. The V gene's germline CDR1 is DFQATT and CDR2 SNEGSKA (reference sequence). CDR3 in DNA: TGCAGTGCCCTGTTACAGGGCACAGATACGCAGTATTTT. Amino acid sequence: CSALLQGTDTQYF.

Judged by abundance, this clonotype is medium-sized. This chain joins TRBV29-1 and TRBJ2-1; 13 positions agree with TRBD2. The CDR3 is 15 residues long. V lost 5 bases to trimming and J lost 8 bases; unmatched junction nucleotides: 9. Germline V gene lookup returns CDR1 SQVTM and CDR2 ANQGSEA. The CDR3 DNA reads TGCAGCGTTTTGCCCGGACTAGCGGGAGAGTATGAGCAGTTCTTC. This encodes CSVLPGLAGEYEQFF.

Ten or more counts support this clonotype. This chain joins TRBV11-2 and TRBJ2-5, with 12 bases matching TRBD2. The CDR3 sequence is 18 residues long. Germline loops: CDR1 SGHAT, CDR2 FQNNGV. V dropped 3 bases and J dropped 5; count of bases not matched to a gene: 13. Here the CDR3 reads CASSFGTSGYPKGETQYF. The DNA for the CDR3 is TGTGCCAGCAGCTTCGGGACTAGCGGGTACCCCAAGGGGGAGACCCAGTACTTC.

The chain employs TRBV10-3 and TRBJ2-2, with D tentatively TRBD2 (6 bases). Germline CDR1 ENHRY, CDR2 SYGVKD. Between the trimmed V and J ends, which lost 6 bases and 1 base, there was a span of 12 bases. CDR3 length equals 15 residues. In DNA form, the CDR3 reads TGTGCCATCAGCGAACTAGCAGGGAACACCGGGGAGCTGTTTTTT. The encoded protein is CAISELAGNTGELFF.

The V call is TRBV7-9, the J call TRBJ1-1; D perhaps matches TRBD1 (6 bases). Per the germline V gene, CDR1 is SEHNR and CDR2 is FQNEAQ (reference sequence). The CDR3 runs to 15 residues. V was trimmed by 7 bases and J by 5 bases, leaving 20 bases between them. The CDR3 is CASIKGGRGETEAFF. CDR3 bases: TGTGCCAGCATAAAGGGGGGCAGGGGAGAAACTGAAGCTTTCTTT.

Remarks on this clonotype: The CDR3 does not end in the conserved phenylalanine or tryptophan, so this is likely a read error. CDR3 nucleotides: TGTGCCAGCAGTTTACCGGGAGGGGGCACAGATACGCAGTATTTA. Amino acids: CASSLPGGGTDTQYL. The chain carries TRBV28 and TRBJ2-3; TRBD2 matches at 8 bases. The CDR3 loop spans 15 amino acids. The germline V gene encodes CDR1 MDHEN and CDR2 SYDVKM. V trimming: 2 bases; J trimming: 1 base; junction bases outside the gene matches: 2.

This clonotype was detected ten times or more. The chain couples TRBV6-6 to TRBJ1-2, with D unresolved. Between the trimmed V and J ends, which lost 5 bases and 2 bases, there was a span of 12 bases. CDR3 length equals 14 residues. The germline V gene has CDR1 MNHNY and CDR2 SVGAGI (reference sequence). Here the CDR3 DNA reads TGTGCCAGCAGTCCCGCGGGTACAAACTATGGCTACACCTTC. It yields the protein CASSPAGTNYGYTF.

This clonotype was seen many times. This chain connects TRBV19 to TRBJ1-2; D not certain. V lost 10 bases, J lost 5 bases, and 17 bases lay in between. Germline values: CDR1 LNHDA, CDR2 SQIVND (reference sequence). CDR3 length: 13 amino acids. In DNA, the CDR3 is TGTGCCACCGCCGGAAAGGGATTTTATGGCTACACCTTC. Translation gives CATAGKGFYGYTF.

The sample holds many counts of this clonotype. The V gene is TRBV6-6, the J gene TRBJ2-5; D assignment may be TRBD1 or TRBD2 (5 bases each). V lost 0 bases, J lost 1 base, and 9 bases lay in between. The CDR3 has 15 residues. Germline CDR1 MNHNY, CDR2 SVGAGI (reference sequence). CDR3 protein: CASSYSKGSQETQYF. As DNA, the CDR3 is TGTGCCAGCAGTTACTCGAAGGGGAGCCAAGAGACCCAGTACTTC.

This clonotype was observed many times. A much larger clone lies a single base off, so this may be a read error. The chain has TRBV7-9 and TRBJ1-2; D is perhaps TRBD1 (6 bases). The CDR3 sequence is 17 residues long. The V gene's germline CDR1 is SEHNR and CDR2 FQNEAQ (reference sequence). The CDR3 loop reads CTSSLTVAGDSDYGYTF. CDR3 in DNA: TGTACCAGCAGCTTAACCGTCGCAGGGGATTCTGACTATGGCTACACCTTC.

The sample holds one count of this clonotype. This chain joins TRBV19 and TRBJ2-2; no clear D. The CDR3 consists of 13 residues. The germline V and J ends were trimmed by 3 bases and 5 bases, with 7 bases remaining between them. From germline, CDR1 is LNHDA and CDR2 SQIVND (reference sequence). CDR3 region: CASSIGGTGELFF. The CDR3 nucleotides read TGTGCCAGTAGTATTGGTGGGACCGGGGAGCTGTTTTTT. The entire variable domain, with the rest obtained from reference TRBV19 and TRBJ2-2, is as follows: DGGITQSPKYLFRKEGQNVTLSCEQNLNHDAMYWYRQDPGQGLRLIYYSQIVNDFQKGDIAEGYSVSREKKESFPLTVTSAQKNPTAFYLCASSIGGTGELFFGEGSRLTVL.

Concerning this clonotype: With a much larger clone just one base away, this may be a read error. A read error is likely, as this CDR3 ends without the conserved phenylalanine or tryptophan. The rearrangement joins TRBV29-1 to TRBJ1-1; tentatively, D is TRBD1 (5 bases). Germline CDR1 reads SQVTM; CDR2 reads ANQGSEA. V lost 4 bases and J lost 4, with 19 bases in between. The CDR3 consists of 15 residues. CDR3: CSVAMDMGVRTEAFL. The CDR3 DNA sequence: TGCAGCGTTGCAATGGACATGGGTGTACGCACTGAAGCTTTCCTT.

This clonotype was detected ten times or more. V and J are TRBV5-1 and TRBJ2-1, with D maybe TRBD2 (5 bases). The V and J ends lost 3 bases and 7 bases respectively, with 20 bases between them. Germline CDR1 SGHRS, CDR2 YFSETQ. This CDR3 contains 16 residues. CDR3 protein: CASSSPGVRYLNEQFF. CDR3 coding DNA: TGCGCCAGCAGCTCCCCCGGGGTTAGATACTTGAATGAGCAGTTCTTC.

This clonotype was seen repeatedly, ten times or more. In DNA form, the CDR3 reads TGTTCCAACCGGGACGGTCCCTTAGCTAACTATGGCTACACCTTC. Its protein product is CSNRDGPLANYGYTF. The chain links TRBV9 to TRBJ1-2; D is perhaps TRBD1 (5 bases). The germline V gene encodes CDR1 SGDLS and CDR2 YYNGEE. The length of the CDR3 is 15 residues. Combining the CDR3 with reference TRBV9 and TRBJ1-2 gives the whole variable domain DSGVTQTPKHLITATGQRVTLRCSPRSGDLSVYWYQQSLDQGLQFLIQYYNGEERAKGNILERFSAQQFPDLHSELNLSSLELGDSALYFCSNRDGPLANYGYTFGSGTRLTVV.